Listed below are T cell receptor beta chains from one sample, sequenced in a study of read filtering for tumor transcriptome and immune sequencing. TCRdb recomputed calls from the reads with MiXCR, one row per CDR3 protein. The table has 75,000 to 90,000 distinct CDR3 sequences, around 12% seen once. Sequencing was done on a sample of a population of CD138-negative cells sorted from bone marrow. Receptor source: a donor aged 40 or over with multiple myeloma. Each CDR3 is given with its conserved first and last residue. Fields, in order: CDR3 DNA, CDR3 protein, J gene, V gene, D gene, clone size. A D gene is named only where the DNA matches it firmly. Part of the rows lack a size; the others show once, few, many or a class for expanded clones.

DNA: TGTGCCAGCAGCTTAGGCGGACTAGCGGGAGGGCCAAAGAACTACGAGCAGTACTTC
CDR3: CASSLGGLAGGPKNYEQYF
J: TRBJ2-7
V: TRBV7-8
D: TRBD2
size: -

DNA: TGTGCCAGCAGCTTAGGAGGGACTAGCGGGAACACCGGGGAGCTGTTTTTT
CDR3: CASSLGGTSGNTGELFF
J: TRBJ2-2
V: TRBV11-1
D: TRBD2
size: many

DNA: TGCGCCAGCAGCCCGGTTAAACAGGGCACCGGGGAGCTGTTTTTT
CDR3: CASSPVKQGTGELFF
J: TRBJ2-2
V: TRBV4-1
D: -
size: few

DNA: TGTGCCAGCGGTTTCAGTTGGGCTACTATCTACAATGAGCAGTTCTTC
CDR3: CASGFSWATIYNEQFF
J: TRBJ2-1
V: TRBV12-3/TRBV12-4
D: -
size: -

DNA: TGTGCCAGCTTGGGGGAGGGCCCGGAGACCCAGTACTTC
CDR3: CASLGEGPETQYF
J: TRBJ2-5
V: TRBV2
D: TRBD2
size: many

DNA: TGTGCCAGCAGCGGGCGGGAGCGGGAGACCCAGTACTTC
CDR3: CASSGRERETQYF
J: TRBJ2-5
V: TRBV28
D: TRBD2
size: -

DNA: TGTGCCAGCAGCGTAGGGGCCGGCTCATTGAACACTGAAGCTTTCTTT
CDR3: CASSVGAGSLNTEAFF
J: TRBJ1-1
V: TRBV9
D: -
size: many

DNA: TGTGCCAGCAGTTTACGGAGCGGGTGGGCTTTCTTT
CDR3: CASSLRSGWAFF
J: TRBJ1-1
V: TRBV28
D: -
size: many

DNA: TGTGCCAGCAGTTTAATGGCTAGCGGGAGCTACGAGCAGTACTTC
CDR3: CASSLMASGSYEQYF
J: TRBJ2-7
V: TRBV12-3/TRBV12-4
D: TRBD2
size: many

DNA: TGTGCCAGCAGTGTAGACAGGCCTACTGAAGCTTTCTTT
CDR3: CASSVDRPTEAFF
J: TRBJ1-1
V: TRBV28
D: -
size: many

DNA: TGTGCCAGCCAGAGCGGACTTAGCACAGATACGCAGTATTTT
CDR3: CASQSGLSTDTQYF
J: TRBJ2-3
V: TRBV2
D: -
size: -

DNA: TGTGCCAGCAGCTTGGCCGCGGGAGGAAGATACAATGAGCAGTTCTTC
CDR3: CASSLAAGGRYNEQFF
J: TRBJ2-1
V: TRBV5-4
D: TRBD2
size: many

DNA: TGTGCCAGCAGCTCGTCTAGCGCCTCCTACGAGCAGTACTTC
CDR3: CASSSSSASYEQYF
J: TRBJ2-7
V: TRBV13
D: -
size: many

DNA: TGTGCCAGTGGCGGCGTCAGAAACTATGGCTACACCTTC
CDR3: CASGGVRNYGYTF
J: TRBJ1-2
V: TRBV2
D: -
size: -